The clone carrying this T cell receptor beta chain occurred a few times. What it binds is unknown. Sequencing was designed to attain a depth spanning 1 in 200,000 to 1 in 1 million T cells. Sequencing was performed with immunoSEQ multiplex PCR; in TCRdb, only in-frame clones are kept and a portion is missing. The table lists 20,000 to 25,000 clones, 74% of them singletons. This record belongs to a study of cytotoxic CD8 clonotypes in ibrutinib-treated CLL. Study in general: There were 11 relapsed/refractory patients and around 15 treatment-naive patients, and some 18 were IGHV unmutated. Following a median about twelve months of treatment, with a range of 6 to 36, response samples were taken. General observations from the study: Baseline clonality, higher than in age-matched healthy donors, tracked circulating CD8+ T-cell counts.

This TCR derives from a human donor with chronic lymphocytic leukemia. The input for sequencing was PBMCs, taken before ibrutinib treatment.

The CDR3 loop is CASSSISRASTDTQYF. CDR3 coding DNA: TGTGCCAGCAGCTCGATTTCTCGGGCGAGCACAGATACGCAGTATTTT. This chain uses TRBV5-4 with TRBJ2-3; D uncertain. CDR1 and CDR2 from the germline V gene are SGHNT and YYREEE (reference sequence). V was shortened by 3 bases and J by 0 bases, with 14 bases between the two germline ends. The CDR3 runs 16 residues. Filled out from reference TRBV5-4 and TRBJ2-3, the complete variable domain reads ETGVTQSPTHLIKTRGQQVTLRCSSQSGHNTVSWYQQALGQGPQFIFQYYREEENGRGNFPPRFSGLQFPNYSSELNVNALELDDSALYLCASSSISRASTDTQYFGPGTRLTVL.